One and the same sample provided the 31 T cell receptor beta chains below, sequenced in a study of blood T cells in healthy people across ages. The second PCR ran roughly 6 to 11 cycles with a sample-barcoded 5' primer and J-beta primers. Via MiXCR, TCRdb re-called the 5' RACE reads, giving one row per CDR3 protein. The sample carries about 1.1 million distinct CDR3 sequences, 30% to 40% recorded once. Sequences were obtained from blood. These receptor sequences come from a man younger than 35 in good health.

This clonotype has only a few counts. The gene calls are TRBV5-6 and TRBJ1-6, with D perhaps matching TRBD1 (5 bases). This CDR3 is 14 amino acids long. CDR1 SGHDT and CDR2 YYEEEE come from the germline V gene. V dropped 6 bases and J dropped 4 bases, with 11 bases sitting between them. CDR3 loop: CASTNGGYNSPLHF. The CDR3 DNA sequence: TGTGCCAGCACTAACGGGGGTTATAATTCACCCCTCCACTTT.

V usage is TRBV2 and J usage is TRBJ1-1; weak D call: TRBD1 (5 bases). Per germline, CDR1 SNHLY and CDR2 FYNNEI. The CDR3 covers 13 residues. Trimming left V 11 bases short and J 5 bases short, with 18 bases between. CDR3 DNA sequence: TGTGCCGGATCGGAGGGGTCGATTACTGAAGCTTTCTTT. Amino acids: CAGSEGSITEAFF.

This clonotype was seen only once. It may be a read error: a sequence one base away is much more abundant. This CDR3 is CASSYSGRNEKLFF. The CDR3 DNA sequence: TGTGCCAGCAGTTACTCGGGCAGGAATGAAAAACTGTTTTTT. J is TRBJ1-4 and V is TRBV6-5; D remains unclear. In germline, CDR1 is MNHEY, CDR2 SVGAGI. The ends were cut back, 0 bases at V and 5 bases at J, with 7 bases in the middle. This CDR3 is 14 amino acids long.

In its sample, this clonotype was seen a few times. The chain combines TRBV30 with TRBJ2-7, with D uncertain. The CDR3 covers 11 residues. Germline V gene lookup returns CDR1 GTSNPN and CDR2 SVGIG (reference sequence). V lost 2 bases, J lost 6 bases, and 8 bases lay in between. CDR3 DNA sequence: TGTGCCTGGAGTCAGCCGGGCGAGCAGTACTTC. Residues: CAWSQPGEQYF.

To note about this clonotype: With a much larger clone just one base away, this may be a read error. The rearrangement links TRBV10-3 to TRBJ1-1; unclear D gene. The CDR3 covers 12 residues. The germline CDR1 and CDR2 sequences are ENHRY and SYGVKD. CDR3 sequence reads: CAISTMNSEAFF. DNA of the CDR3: TGTGCCATCAGCACAATGAACAGTGAAGCTTTCTTT.

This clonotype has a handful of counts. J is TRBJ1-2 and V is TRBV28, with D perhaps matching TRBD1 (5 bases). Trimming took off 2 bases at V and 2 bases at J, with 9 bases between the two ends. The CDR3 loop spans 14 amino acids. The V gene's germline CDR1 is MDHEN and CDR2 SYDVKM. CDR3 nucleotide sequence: TGTGCCAGCAGTTTAATCGACAGAAACTATGGCTACACCTTC. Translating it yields CASSLIDRNYGYTF.

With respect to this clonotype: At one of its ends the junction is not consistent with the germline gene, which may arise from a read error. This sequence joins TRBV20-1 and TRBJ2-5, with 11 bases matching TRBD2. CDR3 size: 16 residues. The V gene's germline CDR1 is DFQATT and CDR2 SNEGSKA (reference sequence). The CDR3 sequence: CGARDGSGGAWETQYF. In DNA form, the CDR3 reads TGCGGTGCTAGAGATGGTAGCGGGGGGGCATGGGAGACCCAGTACTTC.

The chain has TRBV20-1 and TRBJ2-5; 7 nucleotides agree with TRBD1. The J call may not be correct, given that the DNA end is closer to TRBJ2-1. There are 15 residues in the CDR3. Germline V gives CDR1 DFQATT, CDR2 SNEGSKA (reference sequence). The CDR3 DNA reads TGCAGTGCTACCCACCCAGGGACAGCAGAAGAGACCCAGTTCTTC. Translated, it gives CSATHPGTAEETQFF.

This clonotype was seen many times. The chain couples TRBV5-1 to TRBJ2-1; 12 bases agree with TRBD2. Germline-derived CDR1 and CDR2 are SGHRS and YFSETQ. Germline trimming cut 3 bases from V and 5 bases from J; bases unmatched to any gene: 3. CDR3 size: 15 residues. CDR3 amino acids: CASSSRTSGDNEQFF. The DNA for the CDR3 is TGCGCCAGCAGCTCCCGGACTAGCGGGGACAATGAGCAGTTCTTC.

The CDR3 DNA follows: TGTGCCAGCAGCTTGAGAGGGGAAGGCTATGGCTACACCTTC. The encoded protein is CASSLRGEGYGYTF. The genes are TRBV5-5 and TRBJ1-2, with a weak D call TRBD1 (5 bases). Germline CDR1 is SGHKS and CDR2 is YYEKEE (reference sequence). V was cut by 1 base and J by 4 bases, with 11 bases left in between. The CDR3 covers 14 residues.

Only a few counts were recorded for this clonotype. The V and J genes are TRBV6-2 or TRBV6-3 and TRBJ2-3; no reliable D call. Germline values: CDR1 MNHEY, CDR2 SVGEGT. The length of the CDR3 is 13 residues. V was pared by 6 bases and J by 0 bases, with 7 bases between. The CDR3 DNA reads TGTGCCAGCAGATCGGACAGCACAGATACGCAGTATTTT. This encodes CASRSDSTDTQYF.

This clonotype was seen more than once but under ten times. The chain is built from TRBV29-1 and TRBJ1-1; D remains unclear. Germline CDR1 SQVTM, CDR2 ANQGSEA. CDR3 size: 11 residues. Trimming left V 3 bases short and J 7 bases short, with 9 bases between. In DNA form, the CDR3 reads TGCAGCGTTGACGTCCCGGGTGAAGCTTTCTTT. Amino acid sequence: CSVDVPGEAFF. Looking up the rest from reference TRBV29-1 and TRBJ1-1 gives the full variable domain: SAVISQKPSRDICQRGTSLTIQCQVDSQVTMMFWYRQQPGQSLTLIATANQGSEATYESGFVIDKFPISRPNLTFSTLTVSNMSPEDSSIYLCSVDVPGEAFFGQGTRLTVV.

The DNA of the CDR3 is TGTGCCAGCAGCGACGGTACAACTAATGAAAAACTGTTTTTT. Translating gives CASSDGTTNEKLFF. The genes are TRBV2 and TRBJ1-4; no clear D gene. The CDR3 is 14 amino acids. Trimming removed 6 bases at V and 0 bases at J, with 8 bases between. Germline V gives CDR1 SNHLY, CDR2 FYNNEI.

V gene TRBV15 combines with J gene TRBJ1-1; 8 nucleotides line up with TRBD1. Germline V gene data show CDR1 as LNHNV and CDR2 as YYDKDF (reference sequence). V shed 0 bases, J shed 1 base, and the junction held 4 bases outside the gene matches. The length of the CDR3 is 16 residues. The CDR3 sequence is CATSRDLTGANTEAFF. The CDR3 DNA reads TGTGCCACCAGCAGAGATCTGACAGGGGCGAACACTGAAGCTTTCTTT.

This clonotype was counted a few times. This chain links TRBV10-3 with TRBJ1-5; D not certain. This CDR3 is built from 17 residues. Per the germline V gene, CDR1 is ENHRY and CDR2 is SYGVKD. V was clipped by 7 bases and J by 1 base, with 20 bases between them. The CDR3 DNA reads TGTGCCATCATCCGCGACGTAGGCAGTCCGAGCAATCAGCCCCAGCATTTT. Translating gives CAIIRDVGSPSNQPQHF.

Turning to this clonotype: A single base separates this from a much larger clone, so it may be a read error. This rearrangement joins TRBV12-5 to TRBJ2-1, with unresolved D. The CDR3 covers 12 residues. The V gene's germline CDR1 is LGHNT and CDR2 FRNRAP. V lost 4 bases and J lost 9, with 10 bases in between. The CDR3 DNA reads TGTGCTAGTGGTTCCGCAGGAAGTGAGCAGTTCTTC. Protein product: CASGSAGSEQFF.

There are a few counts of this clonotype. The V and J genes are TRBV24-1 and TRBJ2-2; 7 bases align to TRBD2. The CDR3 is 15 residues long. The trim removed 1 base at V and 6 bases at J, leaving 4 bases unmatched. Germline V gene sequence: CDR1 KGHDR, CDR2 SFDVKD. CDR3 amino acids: CATSDFLTSPGELFF. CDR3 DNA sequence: TGTGCCACCAGTGATTTCCTGACTAGCCCCGGGGAGCTGTTTTTT.

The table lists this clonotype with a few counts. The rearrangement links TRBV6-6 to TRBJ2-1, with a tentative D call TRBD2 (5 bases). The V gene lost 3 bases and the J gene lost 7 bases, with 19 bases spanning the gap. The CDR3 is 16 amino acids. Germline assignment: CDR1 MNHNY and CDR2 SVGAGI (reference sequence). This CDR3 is CASSYPPSGPWNEQFF. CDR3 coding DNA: TGTGCCAGCAGTTATCCACCAAGCGGCCCGTGGAATGAGCAGTTCTTC.

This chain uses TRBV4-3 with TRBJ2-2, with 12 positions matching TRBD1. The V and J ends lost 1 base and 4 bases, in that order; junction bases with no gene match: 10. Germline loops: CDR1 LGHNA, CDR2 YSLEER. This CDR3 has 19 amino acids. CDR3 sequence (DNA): TGCGCCAGCAGCCAAGGTTGGGCAGGGACAGGGGGCATCACCGGGGAGCTGTTTTTT. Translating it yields CASSQGWAGTGGITGELFF.

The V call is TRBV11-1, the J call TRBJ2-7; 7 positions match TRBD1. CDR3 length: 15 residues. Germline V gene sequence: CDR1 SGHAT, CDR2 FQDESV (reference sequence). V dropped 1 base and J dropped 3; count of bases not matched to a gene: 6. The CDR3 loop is CASSLGQGRFYEQYF. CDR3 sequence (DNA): TGTGCCAGCAGCTTAGGACAGGGACGCTTCTACGAGCAGTACTTC.

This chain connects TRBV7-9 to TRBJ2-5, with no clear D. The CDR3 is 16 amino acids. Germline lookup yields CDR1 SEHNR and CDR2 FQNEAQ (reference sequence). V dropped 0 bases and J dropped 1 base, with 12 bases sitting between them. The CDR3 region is CASSLARTRPQETQYF. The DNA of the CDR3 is TGTGCCAGCAGCTTAGCGAGAACGAGACCCCAAGAGACCCAGTACTTC.

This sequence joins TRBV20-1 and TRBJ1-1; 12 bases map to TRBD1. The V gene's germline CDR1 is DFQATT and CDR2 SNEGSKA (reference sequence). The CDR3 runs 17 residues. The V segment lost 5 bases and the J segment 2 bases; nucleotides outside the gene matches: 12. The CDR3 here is CSASPGTGGGSNTEAFF. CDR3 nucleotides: TGCAGTGCTTCGCCTGGGACAGGGGGCGGATCCAACACTGAAGCTTTCTTT.

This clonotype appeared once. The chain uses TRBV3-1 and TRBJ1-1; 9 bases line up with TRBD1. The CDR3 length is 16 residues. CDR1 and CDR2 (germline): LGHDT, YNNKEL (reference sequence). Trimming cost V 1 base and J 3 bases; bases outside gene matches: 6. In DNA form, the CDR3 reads TGTGCCAGCAGCCAAGGTTTGGGACAGGGACACACTGAAGCTTTCTTT. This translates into CASSQGLGQGHTEAFF.

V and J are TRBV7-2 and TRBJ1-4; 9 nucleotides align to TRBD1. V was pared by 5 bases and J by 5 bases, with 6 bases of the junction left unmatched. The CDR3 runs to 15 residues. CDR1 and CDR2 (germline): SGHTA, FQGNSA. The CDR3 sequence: CASSATGGENEKLFF. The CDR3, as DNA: TGTGCCAGCAGCGCGACAGGGGGGGAGAATGAAAAACTGTTTTTT.

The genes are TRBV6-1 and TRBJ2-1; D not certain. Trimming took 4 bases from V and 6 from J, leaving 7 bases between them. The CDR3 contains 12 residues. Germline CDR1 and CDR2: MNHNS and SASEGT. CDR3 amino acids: CASSGFGNEQFF. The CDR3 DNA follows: TGTGCCAGCAGTGGGTTTGGCAATGAGCAGTTCTTC.

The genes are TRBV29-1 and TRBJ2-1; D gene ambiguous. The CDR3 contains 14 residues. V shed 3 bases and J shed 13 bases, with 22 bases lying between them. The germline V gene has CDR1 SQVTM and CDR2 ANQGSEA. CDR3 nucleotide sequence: TGCAGCGTTGAGTATACAGAAGGCCTCGAGACCCAGTTCTTC. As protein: CSVEYTEGLETQFF.

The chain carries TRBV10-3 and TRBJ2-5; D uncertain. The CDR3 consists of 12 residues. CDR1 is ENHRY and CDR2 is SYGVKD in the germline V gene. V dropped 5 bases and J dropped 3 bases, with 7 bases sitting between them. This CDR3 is CAISFEKETQYF. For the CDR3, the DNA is TGTGCCATCAGTTTCGAGAAAGAGACCCAGTACTTC.

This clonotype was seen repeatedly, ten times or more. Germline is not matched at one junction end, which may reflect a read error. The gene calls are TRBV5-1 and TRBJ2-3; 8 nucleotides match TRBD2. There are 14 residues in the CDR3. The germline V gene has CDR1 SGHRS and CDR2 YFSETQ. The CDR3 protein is CASSFSGGADTQYF. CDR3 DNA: TGTGCCAGCAGTTTTTCCGGGGGGGCAGATACGCAGTATTTT.

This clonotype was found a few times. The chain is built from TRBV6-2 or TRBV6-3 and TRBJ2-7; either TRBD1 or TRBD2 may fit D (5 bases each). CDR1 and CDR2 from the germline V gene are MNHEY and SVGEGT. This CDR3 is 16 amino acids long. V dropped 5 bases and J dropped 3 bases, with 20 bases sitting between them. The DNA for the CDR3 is TGTGCCAGCAGTCCCGACCCGGGACCAGCAGTCTACGAGCAGTACTTC. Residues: CASSPDPGPAVYEQYF.

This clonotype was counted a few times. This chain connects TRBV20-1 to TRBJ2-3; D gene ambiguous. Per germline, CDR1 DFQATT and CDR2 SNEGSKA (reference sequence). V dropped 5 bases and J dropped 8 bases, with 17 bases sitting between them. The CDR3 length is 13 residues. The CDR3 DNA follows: TGCAGTGCTCCTATTTCCACCCGAGTTACGCAGTATTTT. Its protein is CSAPISTRVTQYF.

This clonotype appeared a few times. CDR3 DNA: TGCAGTGCCTTCAGGGAAGGTGAGCAGTTCTTC. Protein: CSAFREGEQFF. The chain carries TRBV20-1 and TRBJ2-1, with D possibly TRBD1 on 5 matching bases. Trimming removed 6 bases from V and 9 bases from J, with 12 bases in between. The CDR3 is 11 residues long. The germline gives CDR1 DFQATT, CDR2 SNEGSKA (reference sequence).